This T cell receptor beta chain was recorded in a study of regulatory T cells in long-lasting Graves disease. As for time point: persistent/refractory GD, antithyroid drugs over 5 years with positive TRAb. PBMC-extracted RNA yielded the TCR library. In germline, CDR1 is WSHSY, CDR2 SAAADI. Between the trimmed V and J ends, which lost 6 bases and 4 bases, there was a span of 9 bases. The length of the CDR3 is 12 residues. As for this clonotype: Its antigen is still unknown.

Findings of the study overall: Persistent disease was characterized by preferential usage of TRBV28, TRBJ1-2 and TRBJ2-5.

With iRepertoire HTBI primers and Arm-PCR of CDR3 regions, TCR beta libraries were built. TCRdb reprocessed the multiplex PCR reads via MiXCR and lists one record per CDR3 protein. The data hold more than 650,000 distinct CDR3 sequences, with approximately 31% observed a single time. The material sequenced was peripheral blood mononuclear cells (PBMCs), taken when the disease was refractory, from a patient treated with antithyroid drugs. The chain is built from TRBV10-2 and TRBJ1-1; D is undetermined. The sequence came from a female donor with Graves disease. The CDR3 region has the DNA TGCGCCAGCAGCAGGTCCCTCACTGAAGCTTTCTTT. As protein: CASSRSLTEAFF.